The source of this TCR beta chain is a study of T cell repertoires in cytomegalovirus infection. The CDR3 loop spans 17 amino acids. The germline gives CDR1 DFQATT, CDR2 SNEGSKA (reference sequence). Germline trimming cut 4 bases from V and 0 bases from J; bases unmatched to any gene: 15. As regards this clonotype: The target antigen is unknown.

From the reads, TCRdb called clonotypes with MiXCR, one entry per CDR3 protein. The sample contains 600,000 to 700,000 distinct CDR3 sequences, 30% to 35% of which appear only once. Study-level points and caveats: Ex vivo, HLA-C-restricted CMV-specific TCR beta clonotypes prevailed over the rest of the response.

The TCR originated in a human donor in good health (CMV status not recorded). Some clones in this sample may be carry-over from other donors' samples. The chain combines TRBV20-1 with TRBJ2-7; 7 bases align to TRBD2. The specimen comprised cultured PBMCs, sampled from culture after CMV antigen stimulation. The CDR3 loop reads CSAKMWGRGDYSYEQYF. The DNA of the CDR3 is TGCAGTGCTAAGATGTGGGGGAGGGGTGACTACTCCTACGAGCAGTACTTC.